The 13 T cell receptor beta chains presented below share a single source sample, sequenced in a study of OX40 agonist ivuxolimab in advanced cancers. The method was immunoSEQ multiplex PCR; TCRdb's version includes in-frame clones alone and lacks a portion of them. The repertoire holds about 150,000 clones, with 85% to 95% as singletons. The specimen was CD4+ or CD8+ T cells sorted from blood, collected in a trial of the OX40 agonist ivuxolimab. The origin of the receptors is an adult with an advanced solid tumor such as melanoma, head and neck, liver or kidney cancer.

The rearrangement links TRBV2 to TRBJ2-7; D gene uncertain. From germline, CDR1 is SNHLY and CDR2 FYNNEI. This CDR3 has 13 residues. Trimming cost V 8 bases and J 2 bases, with 13 bases left between them. This CDR3 is CASGSQRAYEQYF. CDR3 nucleotides: TGTGCCAGCGGAAGTCAGAGAGCCTACGAGCAGTACTTC.

The chain employs TRBV11-3 and TRBJ2-2, with TRBD1 matching 7 bases. CDR3 length: 14 residues. CDR1 and CDR2 (germline): SGHNT, YENEEA. The junction had 6 bases not matched to a gene; V was cut back by 4 bases and J by 7 bases. The CDR3, as DNA: TGTGCCAGCAGCTATACCGGGACAGTCGGGGAGCTGTTTTTT. It specifies CASSYTGTVGELFF.

The rearrangement joins TRBV18 to TRBJ1-2; D is uncertain. The CDR3 has 14 residues. Trimming shortened V by 5 bases and J by 3 bases, and 13 bases separated the two germline ends. Germline CDR1 KGHSH, CDR2 LQKENI. The CDR3 DNA reads TGTGCCAGCTCATCCCAGAGAGCGGACTATGGCTACACCTTC. This encodes CASSSQRADYGYTF.

This chain connects TRBV19 to TRBJ2-3; D is perhaps TRBD2 (6 bases). V dropped 11 bases and J dropped 3 bases, with 18 bases sitting between them. CDR1 is LNHDA and CDR2 is SQIVND in the germline V gene (reference sequence). This CDR3 has 14 amino acids. CDR3 loop: CAGRRGRSTDTQYF. DNA of the CDR3: TGTGCCGGTCGCCGAGGGAGGTCAACAGATACGCAGTATTTT.

This chain connects TRBV5-6 to TRBJ2-1; D gene unclear. Deletions cut 1 base from V and 10 bases from J, with 12 bases between. The CDR3 length is 13 residues. Germline values: CDR1 SGHDT, CDR2 YYEEEE. CDR3 region: CASSLPPGGEQFF. The DNA for the CDR3 is TGTGCCAGCAGCTTGCCCCCAGGCGGCGAGCAGTTCTTC.

Worth noting for this clone: The same CDR3 can be traced to other DNA sequences in this sample. V is TRBV5-1 and J is TRBJ2-1; tentatively, D is TRBD1 or TRBD2 (5 bases each). Germline assignment: CDR1 SGHRS and CDR2 YFSETQ. CDR3 size: 15 residues. The ends were cut back, 0 bases at V and 0 bases at J, with 7 bases in the middle. CDR3 in amino acids: CASSLGDRSYNEQFF. CDR3 in DNA: TGCGCCAGCAGCTTGGGGGACCGCTCCTACAATGAGCAGTTCTTC.

The gene calls are TRBV6-1 and TRBJ2-2; possible D gene TRBD2, 6 bases. The V gene's germline CDR1 is MNHNS and CDR2 SASEGT. The V end lost 5 bases, the J end lost 1 base, and 8 bases lay between the germline ends. CDR3 length: 14 amino acids. The DNA for the CDR3 is TGTGCCAGCAGTATTAGCGGGAACACCGGGGAGCTGTTTTTT. Amino acids: CASSISGNTGELFF.

The chain is built from TRBV6-5 and TRBJ1-3; maybe TRBD1 (6 bases). V shed 6 bases and J shed 4 bases, with 16 bases lying between them. The CDR3 loop spans 15 amino acids. CDR1 is MNHEY and CDR2 is SVGAGI in the germline V gene. The chain's CDR3 is CASSLFQGYGNTIYF. CDR3 bases: TGTGCCAGCAGCCTTTTCCAGGGGTACGGAAACACCATATATTTT.

The chain is built from TRBV4-2 and TRBJ1-2; tentatively, D is TRBD1 (5 bases). Germline CDR1 is LGHNA and CDR2 is YNFKEQ. The CDR3 covers 15 residues. V was cut by 0 bases and J by 8 bases, with 16 bases left in between. CDR3 coding DNA: TGTGCCAGCAGCCAAGATGTTGGGACTCTGGGAGGCTACACCTTC. Translating it yields CASSQDVGTLGGYTF.

This sequence joins TRBV27 and TRBJ1-6; the match to TRBD1 covers 7 bases. The V gene's germline CDR1 is MNHEY and CDR2 SMNVEV (reference sequence). The CDR3 sequence is 16 residues long. The J segment lost 2 bases and the V segment lost 5 bases, leaving 6 bases of the junction unmatched. CDR3 protein: CASSPRGGPYNSPLHF. The DNA for the CDR3 is TGTGCCAGCAGTCCACGAGGGGGCCCCTATAATTCACCCCTCCACTTT.

The rearrangement links TRBV6-4 to TRBJ1-2, with D uncertain. This CDR3 is 17 amino acids long. The germline V gene encodes CDR1 MRHNA and CDR2 SNTAGT. Trimming pared 0 bases from V and 6 bases from J, leaving 20 bases between. The CDR3 sequence: CASSDSMAGEEGDGYTF. As DNA, the CDR3 is TGTGCCAGCAGTGACTCGATGGCTGGGGAGGAAGGAGATGGCTACACCTTC.

A single count supports this clone. The chain joins TRBV7-2 to TRBJ2-3, with TRBD1 identical over 10 bases. CDR3 size: 16 residues. CDR1 SGHTA and CDR2 FQGNSA come from the germline V gene. V was pared by 1 base and J by 0 bases, with 1 base of the junction left unmatched. CDR3 coding DNA: TGTGCCAGCAGCTTAGGGGACAGGGGTAGCACAGATACGCAGTATTTT. Amino acids: CASSLGDRGSTDTQYF. Full variable domain (missing parts from reference TRBV7-2 and TRBJ2-3): GAGVSQSPSNKVTEKGKDVELRCDPISGHTALYWYRQSLGQGLEFLIYFQGNSAPDKSGLPSDRFSAERTGGSVSTLTIQRTQQEDSAVYLCASSLGDRGSTDTQYFGPGTRLTVL.

J is TRBJ2-7 and V is TRBV6-5; no firm D call. Germline CDR1 is MNHEY and CDR2 is SVGAGI. The V gene lost 2 bases and the J gene lost 3 bases, with 11 bases spanning the gap. The CDR3 extends over 14 amino acids. The CDR3 DNA follows: TGTGCCAGCAGTTACACGGACGGAAACTACGAGCAGTACTTC. As protein: CASSYTDGNYEQYF.